The rows below give T cell receptor beta chains drawn from one sample of a study of T cell responses to AZD1222 COVID-19 vaccine. Assay used: immunoSEQ multiplex PCR; TCRdb lists only in-frame clones, some missing. The sample consists of about 120,000 clones, about 93% of them appearing once. Specimen: peripheral blood, collected 28 days after the second dose of the MenACWY control vaccine. Receptors originate from an adult who received the MenACWY meningococcal vaccine as a control. CDR3s include the opening cysteine and the closing phenylalanine or tryptophan. Each record gives: CDR3 length, D gene, J gene, V gene, clone size, CDR3 protein, CDR3 DNA. D genes are given only for firm matches. Clone size is not always given. Where it is, it says once, few, many or a class for expanded clones.

cdr3_length: 14
d_call: .
j_call: TRBJ1-3
v_call: TRBV5-1
clone_size: .
cdr3_aa: CASTLGPGGNTIYF
cdr3_nt: TGCGCCAGCACCCTCGGACCGGGAGGAAACACCATATATTTT

cdr3_length: 14
d_call: .
j_call: TRBJ1-2
v_call: TRBV5-1
clone_size: once
cdr3_aa: CASGREGTRGGYTF
cdr3_nt: TGCGCCAGCGGAAGGGAGGGAACCCGTGGAGGCTACACCTTC

cdr3_length: 15
d_call: .
j_call: TRBJ2-3
v_call: TRBV7-6
clone_size: .
cdr3_aa: CASSLGERNTDTQYF
cdr3_nt: TGTGCCAGCAGCTTAGGGGAGAGGAACACAGATACGCAGTATTTT

cdr3_length: 13
d_call: TRBD1
j_call: TRBJ2-5
v_call: TRBV24-1
clone_size: .
cdr3_aa: CATTRTGEETQYF
cdr3_nt: TGTGCCACCACTCGGACAGGGGAAGAGACCCAGTACTTC

cdr3_length: 13
d_call: .
j_call: TRBJ1-1
v_call: TRBV10-3
clone_size: .
cdr3_aa: CATATGPNTEAFF
cdr3_nt: TGTGCCACTGCGACAGGCCCGAACACTGAAGCTTTCTTT

cdr3_length: 11
d_call: .
j_call: TRBJ1-1
v_call: TRBV2
clone_size: .
cdr3_aa: CASSTNTEAFF
cdr3_nt: TGTGCCAGCAGTACAAACACTGAAGCTTTCTTT

cdr3_length: 16
d_call: .
j_call: TRBJ2-6
v_call: TRBV28
clone_size: .
cdr3_aa: CASSLGGSSGANVLTF
cdr3_nt: TGTGCCAGCAGTCTCGGAGGGAGCTCTGGGGCCAACGTCCTGACTTTC

cdr3_length: 13
d_call: .
j_call: TRBJ2-1
v_call: TRBV12-3/TRBV12-4
clone_size: .
cdr3_aa: CASSLLRDHEQFF
cdr3_nt: TGTGCCAGCAGTTTATTACGGGACCATGAGCAGTTCTTC

cdr3_length: 16
d_call: TRBD1
j_call: TRBJ2-1
v_call: TRBV9
clone_size: .
cdr3_aa: CASSAYQGAAYNEQFF
cdr3_nt: TGTGCCAGCAGCGCCTATCAGGGGGCAGCCTACAATGAGCAGTTCTTC

cdr3_length: 15
d_call: .
j_call: TRBJ2-1
v_call: TRBV21-1
clone_size: .
cdr3_aa: CASSNPGQTYNEQFF
cdr3_nt: TGTGCCAGCAGCAACCCGGGACAGACCTACAATGAGCAGTTCTTC

cdr3_length: 13
d_call: .
j_call: TRBJ1-2
v_call: TRBV7-9
clone_size: .
cdr3_aa: CASSLAGSGGYTF
cdr3_nt: TGTGCCAGCAGCTTAGCCGGATCAGGGGGCTACACCTTC

cdr3_length: 15
d_call: .
j_call: TRBJ2-4
v_call: TRBV24-1
clone_size: .
cdr3_aa: CATSDDTGIGNIQYF
cdr3_nt: TGTGCCACCAGTGACGACACAGGGATAGGCAACATTCAGTACTTC

cdr3_length: 14
d_call: .
j_call: TRBJ1-5
v_call: TRBV24-1
clone_size: .
cdr3_aa: CATSDSGRNQPQHF
cdr3_nt: TGTGCCACCAGTGATTCAGGGAGAAATCAGCCCCAGCATTTT

cdr3_length: 17
d_call: TRBD1
j_call: TRBJ1-1
v_call: TRBV5-5
clone_size: .
cdr3_aa: CASSLAGTGGLDTEAFF
cdr3_nt: TGTGCCAGCAGCTTGGCCGGGACAGGGGGCTTGGACACTGAAGCTTTCTTT

cdr3_length: 16
d_call: .
j_call: TRBJ1-5
v_call: TRBV2
clone_size: .
cdr3_aa: CASRGIPGHSNQPQHF
cdr3_nt: TGTGCCAGCAGGGGGATCCCTGGACATAGCAATCAGCCCCAGCATTTT

cdr3_length: 13
d_call: .
j_call: TRBJ1-6
v_call: TRBV18
clone_size: .
cdr3_aa: CASSPNRDTPLHF
cdr3_nt: TGTGCCAGCTCACCAAACAGGGATACTCCCCTCCACTTT